This entry is about one TCR beta chain. The antigen remains undetermined. This sample is drawn from a study of T cell responses to AZD1222 COVID-19 vaccine. Study results and caveats: Once two AZD1222 doses were given, Spike-specific TCR breadth and depth went up. Nearly half of spike-specific TCRs reportedly target variant regions that are unmutated in the B.1.351 and B.1.1.7 variants.

CDR1 and CDR2 from the germline V gene are KGHSH and LQKENI. The CDR3 is made up of 15 amino acids. After removal of 1 base from V and 7 bases from J, the junction contained 5 bases not matched to a gene. Produced via immunoSEQ multiplex PCR; TCRdb's table is partial and in-frame only. The sample shows tens of thousands of clones, more than 85% of them seen only once. Sample: peripheral blood, taken 28 days after the second AZD1222 dose. The TCR was taken from an adult who received the AZD1222 COVID-19 vaccine. The V gene is TRBV18, the J gene TRBJ2-5; 11 positions agree with TRBD1. The chain's CDR3 is CASSPRTGTGGTQYF. The DNA of the CDR3 is TGTGCCAGCTCACCACGGACCGGGACAGGGGGGACCCAGTACTTC.